A selection of T cell receptor beta chains follows, all from one sample in a study of lymphopenia after photon versus proton radiotherapy. TCRdb's copy holds only in-frame clones and misses some; the assay was immunoSEQ multiplex PCR. The table includes around 25,000 clones, more than 70% detected once. Sample: peripheral blood, taken from a patient treated with photon-based radiotherapy. These receptors came from a man between 25 and 39 years old with gastric cancer. Each CDR3 is given with its conserved first and last residue. A D gene is named only where the DNA matches it firmly. Some rows mark clone size as missing; the rest say once, few, many or name a class of expanded clone.

J gene: TRBJ2-4; D gene: -; V gene: TRBV18; clone size: -; CDR3 protein: CASSPQGAKNIQYF; CDR3 DNA: TGTGCCAGCTCACCACAGGGGGCCAAAAACATTCAGTACTTC
J gene: TRBJ1-2; D gene: -; V gene: TRBV5-3; clone size: -; CDR3 protein: CARRGRQGRNYGYTF; CDR3 DNA: TGTGCCAGAAGGGGGCGGCAGGGGCGGAACTATGGCTACACCTTC
J gene: TRBJ2-7; D gene: -; V gene: TRBV7-2; clone size: -; CDR3 protein: CASSLFRGPSYEQYF; CDR3 DNA: TGTGCCAGCAGCTTGTTCCGGGGCCCTTCCTACGAGCAGTACTTC
J gene: TRBJ1-1; D gene: -; V gene: TRBV7-9; clone size: once; CDR3 protein: CASSTPGLVTEAFF; CDR3 DNA: TGTGCCAGCAGCACCCCAGGGCTTGTCACTGAAGCTTTCTTT
J gene: TRBJ2-7; D gene: TRBD2; V gene: TRBV10-2; clone size: -; CDR3 protein: CASTPHGWTSETYEQYF; CDR3 DNA: TGCGCCAGCACCCCTCACGGATGGACTAGCGAAACCTACGAGCAGTACTTC
J gene: TRBJ1-2; D gene: -; V gene: TRBV9; clone size: -; CDR3 protein: CASSVGQDYYGYTF; CDR3 DNA: TGTGCCAGCAGCGTAGGACAAGACTACTATGGCTACACCTTC
J gene: TRBJ2-5; D gene: -; V gene: TRBV5-1; clone size: few; CDR3 protein: CASSLDDEETQYF; CDR3 DNA: TGCGCCAGCAGCTTGGATGACGAAGAGACCCAGTACTTC
J gene: TRBJ2-7; D gene: -; V gene: TRBV5-4; clone size: few; CDR3 protein: CASSLVGAAYEQYF; CDR3 DNA: TGTGCCAGCAGCTTGGTGGGCGCAGCCTACGAGCAGTACTTC
J gene: TRBJ1-1; D gene: TRBD1; V gene: TRBV27; clone size: -; CDR3 protein: CASRTTGTGVHEAFF; CDR3 DNA: TGTGCCAGCAGAACCACCGGGACAGGGGTTCATGAAGCTTTCTTT
J gene: TRBJ2-1; D gene: -; V gene: TRBV5-4; clone size: -; CDR3 protein: CASSLDSGSYNEQFF; CDR3 DNA: TGTGCCAGCAGCTTAGACTCTGGCTCCTACAATGAGCAGTTCTTC
J gene: TRBJ1-4; D gene: -; V gene: TRBV2; clone size: -; CDR3 protein: CASSDSGVTNEKLFF; CDR3 DNA: TGTGCCAGCAGTGATTCGGGGGTTACGAATGAAAAACTGTTTTTT
J gene: TRBJ1-1; D gene: -; V gene: TRBV6-5; clone size: -; CDR3 protein: CASRGPNLKGFF; CDR3 DNA: TGTGCCAGCAGGGGACCGAACTTGAAGGGTTTCTTT
J gene: TRBJ2-3; D gene: TRBD2; V gene: TRBV19; clone size: -; CDR3 protein: CASRSPGGYTDTQYF; CDR3 DNA: TGTGCCAGTAGATCCCCGGGGGGTTACACAGATACGCAGTATTTT
J gene: TRBJ2-4; D gene: -; V gene: TRBV11-3; clone size: few; CDR3 protein: CASSLIGSKNIQYF; CDR3 DNA: TGTGCCAGCAGCTTAATCGGCAGCAAAAACATTCAGTACTTC
J gene: TRBJ1-4; D gene: TRBD1; V gene: TRBV6-5; clone size: -; CDR3 protein: CASSYSTGAGEKLFF; CDR3 DNA: TGTGCCAGCAGTTACTCGACAGGGGCGGGTGAAAAACTGTTTTTT
J gene: TRBJ2-1; D gene: TRBD2; V gene: TRBV11-3; clone size: -; CDR3 protein: CASSVGTSTYNEQFF; CDR3 DNA: TGTGCCAGCAGCGTCGGGACTAGTACCTACAATGAGCAGTTCTTC
J gene: TRBJ1-1; D gene: TRBD1; V gene: TRBV10-1; clone size: -; CDR3 protein: CASSESPQGAGEAFF; CDR3 DNA: TGCGCCAGCAGTGAGTCACCACAGGGGGCAGGTGAAGCTTTCTTT
J gene: TRBJ2-2; D gene: TRBD1; V gene: TRBV5-4; clone size: -; CDR3 protein: CASSPQGRELFF; CDR3 DNA: TGTGCCAGCAGCCCACAGGGGAGGGAGCTGTTTTTT
J gene: TRBJ1-2; D gene: TRBD1; V gene: TRBV10-1; clone size: -; CDR3 protein: CASSESKIGQGNYGYTF; CDR3 DNA: TGCGCCAGCAGTGAGTCGAAAATCGGACAGGGTAACTATGGCTACACCTTC
J gene: TRBJ2-6; D gene: -; V gene: TRBV5-4; clone size: -; CDR3 protein: CASSLSDQGANVLTF; CDR3 DNA: TGTGCCAGCAGCTTATCGGATCAGGGGGCCAACGTCCTGACTTTC
J gene: TRBJ2-2; D gene: -; V gene: TRBV6-5; clone size: -; CDR3 protein: CASSPGHRLTGELFF; CDR3 DNA: TGTGCCAGCAGCCCCGGACACCGACTCACCGGGGAGCTGTTTTTT
J gene: TRBJ2-7; D gene: -; V gene: TRBV29-1; clone size: -; CDR3 protein: CSVGAADYEQYF; CDR3 DNA: TGCAGCGTTGGTGCCGCCGATTACGAGCAGTACTTC
J gene: TRBJ2-5; D gene: -; V gene: TRBV18; clone size: once; CDR3 protein: CASSPPWETQYF; CDR3 DNA: TGTGCCAGCTCACCACCGTGGGAGACCCAGTACTTC
J gene: TRBJ2-7; D gene: TRBD2; V gene: TRBV7-8; clone size: -; CDR3 protein: CASSWTGTSNEQYF; CDR3 DNA: TGTGCCAGCAGCTGGACCGGGACTAGCAACGAGCAGTACTTC
J gene: TRBJ2-1; D gene: TRBD1; V gene: TRBV29-1; clone size: -; CDR3 protein: CSVVRDRDYNEQFF; CDR3 DNA: TGCAGCGTTGTCCGGGACAGGGACTACAATGAGCAGTTCTTC
J gene: TRBJ2-2; D gene: TRBD1; V gene: TRBV10-3; clone size: -; CDR3 protein: CATAGAGQGNTGELFF; CDR3 DNA: TGTGCCACTGCTGGAGCGGGACAGGGGAACACCGGGGAGCTGTTTTTT
J gene: TRBJ2-2; D gene: -; V gene: TRBV5-1; clone size: -; CDR3 protein: CASSLSRVENTGELFF; CDR3 DNA: TGCGCCAGCAGCTTGAGTCGGGTAGAGAACACCGGGGAGCTGTTTTTT
J gene: TRBJ2-1; D gene: -; V gene: TRBV11-1; clone size: -; CDR3 protein: CASSSSSSGSYNEQFF; CDR3 DNA: TGTGCCAGCAGCTCCAGTAGCTCGGGCTCCTACAATGAGCAGTTCTTC
J gene: TRBJ1-1; D gene: TRBD1; V gene: TRBV15; clone size: few; CDR3 protein: CATSREYGTDAEAFF; CDR3 DNA: TGTGCCACCAGCAGAGAGTATGGGACAGACGCTGAAGCTTTCTTT
J gene: TRBJ1-2; D gene: -; V gene: TRBV19; clone size: -; CDR3 protein: CASSMGAGGYTF; CDR3 DNA: TGTGCCAGTAGTATGGGAGCGGGTGGCTACACCTTC
J gene: TRBJ1-1; D gene: -; V gene: TRBV5-6; clone size: -; CDR3 protein: CASSLVWTTNTEAFF; CDR3 DNA: TGTGCCAGCAGCTTGGTCTGGACAACGAACACTGAAGCTTTCTTT
J gene: TRBJ2-5; D gene: -; V gene: TRBV4-2; clone size: -; CDR3 protein: CASSQYNRDSQETQYF; CDR3 DNA: TGTGCCAGCAGCCAATACAACCGGGACTCCCAAGAGACCCAGTACTTC
J gene: TRBJ1-1; D gene: -; V gene: TRBV9; clone size: once; CDR3 protein: CASSGWGAEAFF; CDR3 DNA: TGTGCCAGCAGCGGGTGGGGGGCTGAAGCTTTCTTT
J gene: TRBJ1-5; D gene: -; V gene: TRBV27; clone size: -; CDR3 protein: CASSLVRYQPQHF; CDR3 DNA: TGTGCCAGCAGTTTGGTCCGCTATCAGCCCCAGCATTTT
J gene: TRBJ2-2; D gene: -; V gene: TRBV7-7; clone size: few; CDR3 protein: CASSLEGVTGELFF; CDR3 DNA: TGTGCCAGCAGCTTAGAGGGGGTCACCGGGGAGCTGTTTTTT